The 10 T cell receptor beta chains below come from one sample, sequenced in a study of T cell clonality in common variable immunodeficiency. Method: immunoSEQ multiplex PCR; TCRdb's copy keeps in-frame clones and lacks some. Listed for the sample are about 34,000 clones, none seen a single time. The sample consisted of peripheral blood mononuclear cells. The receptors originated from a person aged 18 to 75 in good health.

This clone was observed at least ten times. The CDR3: CAINPTENTGELFF. The sequenced CDR3 bases are TGTGCCATCAACCCGACAGAGAACACCGGGGAG. The V gene is TRBV10-3, the J gene TRBJ2-2, with D possibly TRBD1 on 5 matching bases. The read ends 3 residues shy of where the CDR3 ends; the end is completed using the germline J gene. Germline V gives CDR1 ENHRY, CDR2 SYGVKD. The V gene lost 7 bases and the J gene lost 1 base, with 10 bases spanning the gap. The CDR3 runs to 14 residues.

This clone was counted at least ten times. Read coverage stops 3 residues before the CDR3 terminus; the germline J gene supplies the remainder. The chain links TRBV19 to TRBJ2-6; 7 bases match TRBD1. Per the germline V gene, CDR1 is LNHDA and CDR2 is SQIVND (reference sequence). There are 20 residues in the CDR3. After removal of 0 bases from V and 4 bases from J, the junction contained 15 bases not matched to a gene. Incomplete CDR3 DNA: TGTGCCAGTAGTATAGACCTTAGAAGGGGGCGTCTTCCCGGGGCCAACGTC. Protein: CASSIDLRRGRLPGANV. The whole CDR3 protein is CASSIDLRRGRLPGANVLTF.

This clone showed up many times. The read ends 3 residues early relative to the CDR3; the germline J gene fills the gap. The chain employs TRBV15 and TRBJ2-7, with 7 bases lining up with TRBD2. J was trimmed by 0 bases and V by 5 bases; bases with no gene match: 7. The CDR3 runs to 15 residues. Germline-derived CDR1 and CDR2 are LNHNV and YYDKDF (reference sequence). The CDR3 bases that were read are TGTGCCACCAGCCGGGGGGTCACTAGCTCCTACGAG. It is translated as CATSRGVTSSYE. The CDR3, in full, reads CATSRGVTSSYEQYF.

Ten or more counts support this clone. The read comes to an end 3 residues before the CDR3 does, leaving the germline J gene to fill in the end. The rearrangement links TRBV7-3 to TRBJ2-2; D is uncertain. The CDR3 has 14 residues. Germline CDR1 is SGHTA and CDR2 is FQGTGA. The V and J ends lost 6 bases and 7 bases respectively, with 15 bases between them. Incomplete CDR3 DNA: TGTGCCAGCAGTCCCCGGGTCTGGGTCGGGGAG. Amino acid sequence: CASSPRVWVGE. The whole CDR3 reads CASSPRVWVGELFF. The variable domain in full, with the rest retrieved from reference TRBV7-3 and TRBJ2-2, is GAGVSQTPSNKVTEKGKYVELRCDPISGHTALYWYRQSLGQGPEFLIYFQGTGAADDSGLPNDRFFAVRPEGSVSTLKIQRTERGDSAVYLCASSPRVWVGELFFGEGSRLTVL.

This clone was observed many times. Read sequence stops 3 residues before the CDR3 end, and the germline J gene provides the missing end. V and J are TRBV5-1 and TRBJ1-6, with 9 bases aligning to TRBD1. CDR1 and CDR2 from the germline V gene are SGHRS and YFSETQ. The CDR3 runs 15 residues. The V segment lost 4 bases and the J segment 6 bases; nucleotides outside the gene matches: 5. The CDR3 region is CASSAGTGTNSPLHF. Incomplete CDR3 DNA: TGCGCCAGCAGCGCCGGGACAGGGACTAATTCACCC.

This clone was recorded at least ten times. CDR3 sequence reads: CASSLWGGASGQETQYF. CDR3 bases read: TGCGCCAGCAGCTTGTGGGGGGGGGCGAGCGGGCAAGAGACC. The chain combines TRBV5-1 with TRBJ2-5; D perhaps matches TRBD2 (7 bases). The read finishes 3 residues shy of the CDR3 end, and the germline J gene is used to complete it. Trimming took 1 base from V and 2 from J, leaving 18 bases between them. The CDR3 totals 17 residues. The germline CDR1 and CDR2 sequences are SGHRS and YFSETQ.

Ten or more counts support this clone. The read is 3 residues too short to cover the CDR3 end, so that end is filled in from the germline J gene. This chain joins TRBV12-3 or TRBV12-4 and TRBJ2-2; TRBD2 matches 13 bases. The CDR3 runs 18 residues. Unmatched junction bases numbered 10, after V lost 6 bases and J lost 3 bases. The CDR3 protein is CASRPITSGGAHTGELFF. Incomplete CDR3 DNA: TGTGCCAGCAGACCTATTACTAGCGGGGGGGCCCACACCGGGGAG.

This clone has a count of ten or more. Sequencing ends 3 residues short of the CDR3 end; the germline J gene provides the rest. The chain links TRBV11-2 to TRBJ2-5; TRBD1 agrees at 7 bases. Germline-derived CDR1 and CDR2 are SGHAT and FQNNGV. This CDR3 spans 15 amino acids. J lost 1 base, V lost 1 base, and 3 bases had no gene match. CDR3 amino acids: CASSLVRGPQETQYF. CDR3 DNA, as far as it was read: TGTGCCAGCAGCTTAGTGAGGGGGCCCCAAGAGACC.

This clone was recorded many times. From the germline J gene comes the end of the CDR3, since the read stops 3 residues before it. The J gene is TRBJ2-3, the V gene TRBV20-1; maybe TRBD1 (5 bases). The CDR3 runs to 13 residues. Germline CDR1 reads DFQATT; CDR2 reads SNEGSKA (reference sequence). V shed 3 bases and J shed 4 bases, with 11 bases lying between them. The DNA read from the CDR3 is TGCAGTGCTAGGGTCGCAGGGCCAGATACG. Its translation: CSARVAGPDT. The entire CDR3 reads CSARVAGPDTQYF.

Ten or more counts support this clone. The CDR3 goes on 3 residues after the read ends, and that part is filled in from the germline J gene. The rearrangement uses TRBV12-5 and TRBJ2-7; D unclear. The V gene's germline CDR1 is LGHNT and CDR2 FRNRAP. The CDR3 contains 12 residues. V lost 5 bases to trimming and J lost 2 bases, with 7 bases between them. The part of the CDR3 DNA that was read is TGTGCTAGTGGTACCAGGACCTACGAG. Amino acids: CASGTRTYE. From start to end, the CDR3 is CASGTRTYEQYF. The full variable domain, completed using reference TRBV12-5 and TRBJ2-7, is DARVTQTPRHKVTEMGQEVTMRCQPILGHNTVFWYRQTMMQGLELLAYFRNRAPLDDSGMPKDRFSAEMPDATLATLKIQPSEPRDSAVYFCASGTRTYEQYFGPGTRLTVT.